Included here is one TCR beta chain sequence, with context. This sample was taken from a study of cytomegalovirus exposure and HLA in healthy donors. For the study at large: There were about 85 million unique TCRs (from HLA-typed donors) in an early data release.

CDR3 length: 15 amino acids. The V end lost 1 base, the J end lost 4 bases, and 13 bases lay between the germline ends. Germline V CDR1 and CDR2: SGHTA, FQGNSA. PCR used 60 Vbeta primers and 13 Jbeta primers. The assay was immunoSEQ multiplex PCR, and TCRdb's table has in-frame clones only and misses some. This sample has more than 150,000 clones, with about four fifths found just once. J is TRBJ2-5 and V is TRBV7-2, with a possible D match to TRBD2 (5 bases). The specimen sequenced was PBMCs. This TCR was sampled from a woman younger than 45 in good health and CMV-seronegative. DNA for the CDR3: TGTGCCAGCAGCTTAGTAGAAGCGAGCGGAGAGACCCAGTACTTC. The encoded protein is CASSLVEASGETQYF. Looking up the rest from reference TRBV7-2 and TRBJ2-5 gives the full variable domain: GAGVSQSPSNKVTEKGKDVELRCDPISGHTALYWYRQSLGQGLEFLIYFQGNSAPDKSGLPSDRFSAERTGGSVSTLTIQRTQQEDSAVYLCASSLVEASGETQYFGPGTRLLVL.